This TCR beta chain was recorded in a study of T cells in Graves' hyperthyroidism and ophthalmopathy. Study overall: Peripheral blood was obtained at initial diagnosis, preceding any treatment. Study outcomes and limitations: Prediction of ophthalmopathy progression came a median approximately 7 months pre-onset. From stable hyperthyroidism, ophthalmopathy was separated by a 13 V-J model.

The V gene end was trimmed by 5 bases and the J gene end by 7 bases; junction bases not matched to a gene: 6. This CDR3 spans 14 amino acids. Germline V gene lookup returns CDR1 MNHNS and CDR2 SASEGT. Amplified regions were TCR beta CDR3 sequences from RNA transcripts. In the first-round RT-PCR of the TCR CDR3, the HTBI primer set was used. TCRdb independently ran MiXCR on the multiplex PCR reads; one entry per CDR3 protein. The sample contains around 300,000 distinct CDR3 sequences, about an eighth of which appear only once. This sample holds PBMCs from approximately 10 ml fresh peripheral blood. This clonotype was counted many times. Its antigen is as yet unknown.

The receptor was derived from a woman in her 40s with Graves' hyperthyroidism. The sequenced sample was blood. The chain has TRBV6-1 and TRBJ1-5, with 9 bases identical to TRBD1. CDR3 protein: CASSSTTGGQPQHF. CDR3 DNA sequence: TGTGCCAGCAGTTCAACGACAGGGGGACAGCCCCAGCATTTT.